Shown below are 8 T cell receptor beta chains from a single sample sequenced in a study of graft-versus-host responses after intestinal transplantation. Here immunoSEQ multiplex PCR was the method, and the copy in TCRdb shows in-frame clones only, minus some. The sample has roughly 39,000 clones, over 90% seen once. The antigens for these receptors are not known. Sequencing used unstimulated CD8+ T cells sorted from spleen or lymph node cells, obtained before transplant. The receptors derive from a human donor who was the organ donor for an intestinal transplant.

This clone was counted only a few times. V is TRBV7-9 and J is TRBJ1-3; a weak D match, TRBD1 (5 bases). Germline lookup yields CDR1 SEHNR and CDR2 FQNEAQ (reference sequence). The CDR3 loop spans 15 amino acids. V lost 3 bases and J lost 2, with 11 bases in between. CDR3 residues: CASSFEQVAGNTIYF. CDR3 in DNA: TGTGCCAGCAGCTTTGAACAGGTCGCTGGAAACACCATATATTTT.

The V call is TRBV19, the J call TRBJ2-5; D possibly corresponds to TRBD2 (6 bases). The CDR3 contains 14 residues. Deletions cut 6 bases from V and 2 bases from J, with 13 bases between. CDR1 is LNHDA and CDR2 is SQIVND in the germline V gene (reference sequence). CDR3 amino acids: CASRPRELQETQYF. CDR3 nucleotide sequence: TGTGCCAGTAGGCCCCGGGAGTTACAAGAGACCCAGTACTTC.

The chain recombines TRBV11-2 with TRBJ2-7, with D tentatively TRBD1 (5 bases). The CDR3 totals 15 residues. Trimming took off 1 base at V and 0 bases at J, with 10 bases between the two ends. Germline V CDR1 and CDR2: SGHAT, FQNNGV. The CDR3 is CASSLVGDSSYEQYF. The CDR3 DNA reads TGTGCCAGCAGCTTAGTTGGCGACAGCTCCTACGAGCAGTACTTC.

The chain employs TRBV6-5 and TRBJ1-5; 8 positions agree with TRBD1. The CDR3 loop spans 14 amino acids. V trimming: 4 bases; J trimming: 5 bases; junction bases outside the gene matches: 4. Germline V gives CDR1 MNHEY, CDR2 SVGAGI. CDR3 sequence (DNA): TGTGCCAGCAGTTTCCAGGGGGCCCATCAGCCCCAGCATTTT. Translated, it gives CASSFQGAHQPQHF.

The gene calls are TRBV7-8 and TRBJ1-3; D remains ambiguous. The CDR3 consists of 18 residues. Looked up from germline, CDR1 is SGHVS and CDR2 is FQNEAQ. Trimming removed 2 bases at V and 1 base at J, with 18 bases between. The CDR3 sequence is CASSLLPGSINSGNTIYF. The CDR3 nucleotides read TGTGCCAGCAGCTTACTCCCGGGGAGCATCAATTCTGGAAACACCATATATTTT.

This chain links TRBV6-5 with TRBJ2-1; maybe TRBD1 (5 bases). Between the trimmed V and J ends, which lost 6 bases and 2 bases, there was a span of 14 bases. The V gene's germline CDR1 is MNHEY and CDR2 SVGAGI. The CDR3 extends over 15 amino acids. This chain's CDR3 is CASRYTGYTYNEQFF. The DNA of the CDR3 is TGTGCCAGCAGATATACAGGCTACACCTACAATGAGCAGTTCTTC.

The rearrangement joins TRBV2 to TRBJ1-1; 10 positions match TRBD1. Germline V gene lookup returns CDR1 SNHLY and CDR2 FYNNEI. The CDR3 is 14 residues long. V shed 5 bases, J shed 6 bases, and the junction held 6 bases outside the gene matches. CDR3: CASSRTGGLPEAFF. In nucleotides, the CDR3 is TGTGCCAGCAGTCGGACAGGGGGACTCCCTGAAGCTTTCTTT.

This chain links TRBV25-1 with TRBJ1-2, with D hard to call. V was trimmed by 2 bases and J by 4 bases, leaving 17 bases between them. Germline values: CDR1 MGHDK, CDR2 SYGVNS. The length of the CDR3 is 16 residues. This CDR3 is CASSEGREGLGYGYTF. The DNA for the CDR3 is TGTGCCAGCAGTGAAGGACGAGAGGGCCTTGGCTATGGCTACACCTTC.